A single sample is the source of the 15 T cell receptor beta chains below, sequenced in a study of cytomegalovirus exposure and HLA in healthy donors. The PCR was carried out with 60 Vbeta primers and 13 Jbeta primers. Generated by immunoSEQ multiplex PCR, the TCRdb table keeps only in-frame clones and is missing some. The repertoire includes some 150,000 clones, less than 80% of them detected once, and 2.1% sits in the top ten. Sequencing was done on a sample of PBMCs. All receptors derive from a man aged 25 to 40 in good health and CMV-seronegative.

The chain uses TRBV19 and TRBJ2-5; D perhaps matches TRBD1 (6 bases). The CDR3 has 17 amino acids. Germline assignment: CDR1 LNHDA and CDR2 SQIVND (reference sequence). V was shortened by 3 bases and J by 1 base, with 18 bases between the two germline ends. CDR3 nucleotides: TGTGCCAGTAGTATGGTCGACCGGACAGATCGCCAAGAGACCCAGTACTTC. It encodes CASSMVDRTDRQETQYF.

This rearrangement joins TRBV10-3 to TRBJ1-2; possible D gene TRBD1, 5 bases. Germline V gene sequence: CDR1 ENHRY, CDR2 SYGVKD. The CDR3 length is 13 residues. V gave up 3 bases and J gave up 10 bases, with 15 bases separating them. CDR3 region: CAISDRGIDVYTF. CDR3 bases: TGTGCCATCAGTGATCGGGGGATTGATGTCTACACCTTC.

This clone was observed a few times. The chain joins TRBV25-1 to TRBJ2-7; D is ambiguous. The V gene lost 5 bases and the J gene lost 0 bases, with 14 bases spanning the gap. The germline CDR1 and CDR2 sequences are MGHDK and SYGVNS. This CDR3 has 15 residues. The CDR3 nucleotides are TGTGCCAGCAGTTCTTTGACACTGAGCTCCTACGAGCAGTACTTC. The encoded protein is CASSSLTLSSYEQYF.

The rearrangement links TRBV6-4 to TRBJ1-2; the D is unclear. The CDR3 totals 13 residues. Germline V gives CDR1 MRHNA, CDR2 SNTAGT. V lost 1 base to trimming and J lost 14 bases, with 17 bases between them. The CDR3 here is CASSDFNDGVRTF. For the CDR3, the DNA is TGTGCCAGCAGTGACTTTAATGACGGAGTTAGGACCTTC.

The chain recombines TRBV29-1 with TRBJ1-2; TRBD1 matches at 9 bases. The CDR3 has 16 residues. Germline values: CDR1 SQVTM, CDR2 ANQGSEA. V dropped 4 bases and J dropped 2; count of bases not matched to a gene: 11. CDR3: CSVVRFGQGINYGYTF. The CDR3, as DNA: TGCAGCGTTGTAAGGTTCGGACAGGGGATCAACTATGGCTACACCTTC.

V is TRBV28 and J is TRBJ1-2; D is possibly TRBD1 (6 bases). CDR1 and CDR2 from the germline V gene are MDHEN and SYDVKM. Deletions cut 4 bases from V and 8 bases from J, with 17 bases between. The CDR3 has 14 residues. The CDR3 loop is CASSSQGLYRGYTF. The DNA of the CDR3 is TGTGCCAGCAGTTCTCAGGGGTTATACCGGGGCTACACCTTC.

The chain carries TRBV2 and TRBJ2-1, with 10 bases fitting TRBD1. The CDR3 totals 20 residues. Germline values: CDR1 SNHLY, CDR2 FYNNEI. The V and J ends lost 6 bases and 4 bases, in that order; junction bases with no gene match: 21. The CDR3 DNA is TGTGCCAGCAGCGGAACCGGGACAGGGGATGGGCCGGGGGAGTACAATGAGCAGTTCTTC. Translating gives CASSGTGTGDGPGEYNEQFF.

This chain joins TRBV4-2 and TRBJ1-5, with unresolved D. The CDR3 spans 15 residues. Looked up from germline, CDR1 is LGHNA and CDR2 is YNFKEQ. With 0 bases removed from V and 5 bases from J, the gap between germline ends came to 11 bases. In DNA, the CDR3 is TGTGCCAGCAGCCAAGAGGAGTCCAATTATCAGCCCCAGCATTTT. This encodes CASSQEESNYQPQHF.

V and J are TRBV28 and TRBJ1-2; TRBD1 might be the D (6 bases). Germline lookup yields CDR1 MDHEN and CDR2 SYDVKM. This CDR3 contains 13 residues. The V gene lost 2 bases and the J gene lost 6 bases, with 10 bases spanning the gap. The CDR3 DNA follows: TGTGCCAGCAGTTTAGGGGGGGCGGATGGCTACACCTTC. It translates to CASSLGGADGYTF.

The chain links TRBV9 to TRBJ2-2; 8 positions match TRBD1. The length of the CDR3 is 15 residues. Germline-derived CDR1 and CDR2 are SGDLS and YYNGEE. The V and J ends lost 0 bases and 7 bases, in that order; junction bases with no gene match: 5. Here the CDR3 reads CASSVGQGAVGELFF. Written as DNA, the CDR3 is TGTGCCAGCAGCGTAGGGCAGGGGGCAGTCGGGGAGCTGTTTTTT.

This clone turned up a few times. J is TRBJ2-3 and V is TRBV15, with 8 bases identical to TRBD1. V lost 8 bases to trimming and J lost 3 bases; unmatched junction nucleotides: 4. This CDR3 is built from 13 residues. Looked up from germline, CDR1 is LNHNV and CDR2 is YYDKDF (reference sequence). The CDR3 here is CATDRGGTDTQYF. The CDR3 bases are TGTGCCACCGACAGGGGCGGGACAGATACGCAGTATTTT.

This chain connects TRBV9 to TRBJ2-7; tentative D call: TRBD1 (5 bases). With 3 bases removed from V and 0 bases from J, the gap between germline ends came to 16 bases. The germline V gene encodes CDR1 SGDLS and CDR2 YYNGEE. The CDR3 extends over 16 amino acids. CDR3 in DNA: TGTGCCAGCAGCGCTACAGGAGCTACGAGCTCCTACGAGCAGTACTTC. It specifies CASSATGATSSYEQYF.

This clone was counted a few times. CDR3 region: CASSLEGASGNTIYF. Here the CDR3 DNA reads TGTGCCAGCAGCCTCGAGGGGGCCTCTGGAAACACCATATATTTT. The genes are TRBV27 and TRBJ1-3, with 7 nucleotides matching TRBD1. The length of the CDR3 is 15 residues. The J segment lost 0 bases and the V segment lost 6 bases, leaving 5 bases of the junction unmatched. Germline V gene sequence: CDR1 MNHEY, CDR2 SMNVEV (reference sequence).

This chain joins TRBV28 and TRBJ2-7, with a possible D match to TRBD1 (6 bases). V was pared by 6 bases and J by 2 bases, with 8 bases between. The CDR3 contains 12 residues. Germline CDR1 is MDHEN and CDR2 is SYDVKM. CDR3 bases: TGTGCCAGCAGACAGGGCACCTACGAGCAGTACTTC. It specifies CASRQGTYEQYF.

The rearrangement uses TRBV18 and TRBJ2-5; maybe TRBD2 (5 bases). This CDR3 comprises 13 residues. V lost 2 bases and J 2 bases, leaving 6 bases between the germline ends. The germline gives CDR1 KGHSH, CDR2 LQKENI. CDR3 protein: CASSPGEQETQYF. CDR3 nucleotides: TGTGCCAGCTCACCAGGGGAGCAAGAGACCCAGTACTTC.